This T cell receptor beta chain was found in a study of cytomegalovirus exposure and HLA in healthy donors. About the research overall: The Caucasian-associated ancestry cluster contained approximately 81% of the approximately 410 genotyped donors. Study-wide points: The study listed 150 to 200 cytomegalovirus-associated TCR beta chains.

Primers included in the PCR were 60 Vbeta and 13 Jbeta primers. Using immunoSEQ multiplex PCR, the repertoire was profiled, and TCRdb retains in-frame clones only, with some absent. The sample totals approximately 180,000 clones. A note on this clone: Its antigen is not identified.

The TCR originated in a man aged 25-45 years in good health and CMV-seronegative. Sequencing input: PBMCs.

CDR3 residues: CALRRGPNSPLHF. DNA of the CDR3: TGTGCCCTGAGGCGGGGACCTAATTCACCCCTCCACTTT. V is TRBV30 and J is TRBJ1-6; D perhaps matches TRBD1 (5 bases). The CDR3 is 13 amino acids. Germline-derived CDR1 and CDR2 are GTSNPN and SVGIG (reference sequence). V lost 8 bases, J lost 6 bases, and 14 bases lay in between.